A single sample is the source of the 25 T cell receptor beta chains below, sequenced in a study of early T cells in non-severe SARS-CoV-2 infection. MiXCR, run by TCRdb on the 5' RACE reads, gives a single entry per CDR3 protein. The profile shows 65,000 to 70,000 distinct CDR3 sequences, roughly a tenth of them singletons. Sequencing was performed on whole blood. The receptors derive from an adult who was a healthcare worker with PCR-confirmed SARS-CoV-2 infection or an uninfected control (not recorded which).

In this sample, this clonotype turned up a few times. The chain combines TRBV2 with TRBJ2-3; D gene ambiguous. Germline lookup yields CDR1 SNHLY and CDR2 FYNNEI. The germline V and J ends were trimmed by 1 base and 8 bases, with 10 bases remaining between them. The CDR3 length is 13 residues. For the CDR3, the DNA is TGTGCCAGCAGTGAAGATCTTCCGGCTACGCAGTATTTT. Translated: CASSEDLPATQYF.

This clonotype was observed a few times. The CDR3 coding sequence is TGTGCCAGCAGTCCTCTAGCGGGACTAAACAATGAGCAGTTCTTC. The encoded protein is CASSPLAGLNNEQFF. V usage is TRBV6-2 or TRBV6-3 and J usage is TRBJ2-1; 9 nucleotides match TRBD2. V shed 5 bases, J shed 5 bases, and the junction held 7 bases outside the gene matches. The CDR3 is made up of 15 amino acids. The germline V gene encodes CDR1 MNHEY and CDR2 SVGEGT.

This clonotype has a single count. This chain links TRBV14 with TRBJ2-1; the D gene is possibly TRBD2 (6 bases). The germline V and J ends were trimmed by 0 bases and 1 base, with 10 bases remaining between them. The CDR3 has 16 residues. Germline CDR1 and CDR2: SGHDN and FVKESK. CDR3 in amino acids: CASSQDNLASYNEQFF. CDR3 in DNA: TGTGCCAGCAGCCAAGATAACCTAGCGTCCTACAATGAGCAGTTCTTC.

This clonotype was recorded a few times. The V call is TRBV4-1, the J call TRBJ1-6; 8 nucleotides line up with TRBD1. The CDR3 contains 14 residues. From germline, CDR1 is MGHRA and CDR2 YSYEKL. The J segment lost 6 bases and the V segment lost 7 bases, leaving 5 bases of the junction unmatched. The DNA of the CDR3 is TGCGCCAGCACCGAGGACAGGGCTAATTCACCCCTCCACTTT. Protein sequence: CASTEDRANSPLHF.

This clonotype appeared a few times. V is TRBV28 and J is TRBJ2-1; 8 positions agree with TRBD1. V lost 6 bases and J lost 5; bases outside the gene matches: 9. CDR1 and CDR2 from the germline V gene are MDHEN and SYDVKM. This CDR3 contains 15 residues. Written as DNA, the CDR3 is TGTGCCAGCAGCCCCGCCGGACAGGGAAACAATGAGCAGTTCTTC. Translating gives CASSPAGQGNNEQFF.

This clonotype was detected ten times or more. The rearrangement uses TRBV25-1 and TRBJ1-2; maybe TRBD1 (5 bases). The V gene lost 2 bases and the J gene lost 5 bases, with 15 bases spanning the gap. The germline gives CDR1 MGHDK, CDR2 SYGVNS. CDR3 size: 15 residues. CDR3 residues: CASSEGRGVGYGYTF. The CDR3 nucleotides are TGTGCCAGCAGTGAAGGTCGAGGGGTAGGATATGGCTACACCTTC.

This clonotype was counted ten times or more. The chain combines TRBV4-1 with TRBJ2-3, with D tentatively TRBD2 (5 bases). CDR3 length: 19 residues. Germline V lookup: CDR1 MGHRA, CDR2 YSYEKL. The V and J ends lost 0 bases and 2 bases respectively, with 21 bases between them. In DNA, the CDR3 is TGCGCCAGCAGCCAAGATCGGTCCGGGAAGGGTCGGGACACAGATACGCAGTATTTT. It is translated as CASSQDRSGKGRDTDTQYF.

This clonotype came up a few times. This sequence joins TRBV5-1 and TRBJ2-3, with 8 bases that match TRBD2. V shed 4 bases, J shed 1 base, and the junction held 5 bases outside the gene matches. This CDR3 has 15 amino acids. Germline V gene lookup returns CDR1 SGHRS and CDR2 YFSETQ. CDR3 loop: CASSPLTSGTDTQYF. CDR3 sequence (DNA): TGCGCCAGCAGCCCTCTGACTAGCGGCACAGATACGCAGTATTTT.

The chain employs TRBV28 and TRBJ2-1; tentative D call: TRBD2 (6 bases). Germline lookup yields CDR1 MDHEN and CDR2 SYDVKM. V lost 3 bases to trimming and J lost 2 bases, with 14 bases between them. CDR3 length: 16 residues. CDR3 region: CASSFGGGDAYNEQFF. The DNA for the CDR3 is TGTGCCAGCAGTTTTGGGGGAGGCGATGCCTACAATGAGCAGTTCTTC.

The chain links TRBV2 to TRBJ1-2; D possibly corresponds to TRBD1 (5 bases). The germline V gene has CDR1 SNHLY and CDR2 FYNNEI. The CDR3 totals 11 residues. V was clipped by 8 bases and J by 8 bases, with 12 bases between them. The CDR3 spells CASWGERGYTF. In DNA form, the CDR3 reads TGTGCCAGCTGGGGCGAAAGAGGCTACACCTTC.

J is TRBJ2-1 and V is TRBV29-1; 7 positions agree with TRBD1. The J segment lost 1 base and the V segment lost 4 bases, leaving 7 bases of the junction unmatched. CDR3 length equals 15 residues. CDR1 and CDR2 (germline): SQVTM, ANQGSEA. The CDR3 DNA reads TGCAGCGTTGCTGGGACAGAAGTATCCTACAATGAGCAGTTCTTC. Amino acids: CSVAGTEVSYNEQFF.

CDR3 sequence reads: CASSLDGTYEQYF. The CDR3 coding sequence is TGTGCCAGCAGTCTCGACGGAACCTACGAGCAGTACTTC. The rearrangement uses TRBV28 and TRBJ2-7; the D is unclear. Trimming took off 5 bases at V and 2 bases at J, with 10 bases between the two ends. Germline V lookup: CDR1 MDHEN, CDR2 SYDVKM. CDR3 size: 13 residues.

This clonotype was counted between two and nine times. This rearrangement joins TRBV3-1 to TRBJ1-5; D is possibly TRBD1 (5 bases). In germline, CDR1 is LGHDT, CDR2 YNNKEL (reference sequence). The CDR3 totals 13 residues. V lost 0 bases and J 8 bases, leaving 8 bases between the germline ends. The CDR3 region has the DNA TGTGCCAGCAGCCAAGATGGGGCGGAGCCCCAGCATTTT. Translating gives CASSQDGAEPQHF.

The CDR3 loop is CASSLEGAGGWRPDTQYF. DNA for the CDR3: TGCGCCAGCAGCTTGGAGGGAGCGGGAGGGTGGAGGCCAGATACGCAGTATTTT. The V gene is TRBV5-1, the J gene TRBJ2-3; the match to TRBD2 covers 10 bases. The germline V gene encodes CDR1 SGHRS and CDR2 YFSETQ. V gave up 0 bases and J gave up 4 bases; unmatched junction bases: 11. The CDR3 spans 18 residues.

This clonotype has a handful of counts. V and J are TRBV12-3 or TRBV12-4 and TRBJ2-1; D not resolved. V was pared by 7 bases and J by 2 bases, with 12 bases between. This CDR3 spans 14 amino acids. CDR3 in amino acids: CASMLATAYNEQFF. CDR3 coding DNA: TGTGCCAGCATGTTAGCAACGGCCTACAATGAGCAGTTCTTC.

The chain employs TRBV18 and TRBJ1-5; no reliable D call. CDR3 length: 13 amino acids. CDR1 and CDR2 from the germline V gene are KGHSH and LQKENI. Deletions cut 3 bases from V and 4 bases from J, with 7 bases between. The CDR3 loop reads CASSPTENQPQHF. The DNA of the CDR3 is TGTGCCAGCTCACCCACAGAGAATCAGCCCCAGCATTTT. Based on the CDR3 plus reference TRBV18 and TRBJ1-5, the full variable domain is NAGVMQNPRHLVRRRGQEARLRCSPMKGHSHVYWYRQLPEEGLKFMVYLQKENIIDESGMPKERFSAEFPKEGPSILRIQQVVRGDSAAYFCASSPTENQPQHFGDGTRLSIL.

V is TRBV9 and J is TRBJ2-7; 7 bases agree with TRBD2. Germline V lookup: CDR1 SGDLS, CDR2 YYNGEE. The length of the CDR3 is 14 residues. J was trimmed by 5 bases and V by 2 bases; bases with no gene match: 7. The CDR3 sequence: CASSVTGTNDEQYF. For the CDR3, the DNA is TGTGCCAGCAGCGTGACCGGGACTAACGACGAGCAGTACTTC. The full variable domain, its missing parts supplied by reference TRBV9 and TRBJ2-7, is DSGVTQTPKHLITATGQRVTLRCSPRSGDLSVYWYQQSLDQGLQFLIQYYNGEERAKGNILERFSAQQFPDLHSELNLSSLELGDSALYFCASSVTGTNDEQYFGPGTRLTVT.

This clonotype was counted ten times or more. The chain combines TRBV5-1 with TRBJ1-2, with 10 bases lining up with TRBD1. Unmatched junction bases numbered 9, after V lost 0 bases and J lost 7 bases. The CDR3 contains 16 residues. Germline lookup yields CDR1 SGHRS and CDR2 YFSETQ. Written as DNA, the CDR3 is TGCGCCAGCAGCTTGGCCGCGGGACAGGGGATTGGTGGCTACACCTTC. It codes for CASSLAAGQGIGGYTF.

This clonotype was found a few times. This chain connects TRBV11-2 to TRBJ2-1; D is ambiguous. Germline V gene data show CDR1 as SGHAT and CDR2 as FQNNGV. Trimming shortened V by 1 base and J by 6 bases, and 7 bases separated the two germline ends. This CDR3 spans 13 amino acids. DNA for the CDR3: TGTGCCAGCAGCTTAGCGCAGCTCAATGAGCAGTTCTTC. This translates into CASSLAQLNEQFF.

This chain uses TRBV15 with TRBJ2-7, with D perhaps TRBD2 (6 bases). Trimming took off 1 base at V and 2 bases at J, with 12 bases between the two ends. There are 15 residues in the CDR3. Germline CDR1 reads LNHNV; CDR2 reads YYDKDF (reference sequence). In DNA form, the CDR3 reads TGTGCCACCAGCAGAGGAGGACTACGCACCTACGAGCAGTACTTC. Translated, it gives CATSRGGLRTYEQYF.

The CDR3 coding sequence is TGTGCCATCAGTGTGGGACAGGGGCTATCCTACGAGCAGTACTTC. It yields the protein CAISVGQGLSYEQYF. The V and J genes are TRBV10-3 and TRBJ2-7, with 10 nucleotides matching TRBD1. V was clipped by 4 bases and J by 1 base; unmatched bases: 4. The germline CDR1 and CDR2 sequences are ENHRY and SYGVKD. CDR3 size: 15 residues.

The rearrangement joins TRBV15 to TRBJ1-1, with TRBD1 as a possible D gene (6 bases). Germline CDR1 is LNHNV and CDR2 is YYDKDF (reference sequence). The CDR3 covers 13 residues. Trimming removed 4 bases at V and 6 bases at J, with 12 bases between. The CDR3 nucleotides are TGTGCCACCAGCACCCCAGGGGTCTCTGAAGCTTTCTTT. Its translation: CATSTPGVSEAFF.

This clonotype was detected many times. The CDR3 DNA follows: TGTGCCAGCACCCTTGGGGGGGCTTTCACAGATACGCAGTATTTT. The encoded protein is CASTLGGAFTDTQYF. The rearrangement joins TRBV12-3 or TRBV12-4 to TRBJ2-3; TRBD2 is a possible D gene (7 bases). Trimming removed 7 bases from V and 2 bases from J, with 16 bases in between. The CDR3 spans 15 residues.

This clonotype was recorded only once. A single base separates this from a much larger clone, so it may be a read error. This chain joins TRBV10-3 and TRBJ2-5, with a weak D call TRBD2 (5 bases). V was pared by 2 bases and J by 4 bases, with 17 bases between. The germline V gene encodes CDR1 ENHRY and CDR2 SYGVKD. The CDR3 extends over 16 amino acids. The CDR3 region is CAISETRQAVVETQYF. In DNA, the CDR3 is TGTGCCATCAGTGAGACCAGACAAGCGGTAGTAGAGACCCAGTACTTC.

The V and J genes are TRBV20-1 and TRBJ2-3, with TRBD2 matching 8 bases. Germline CDR1 DFQATT, CDR2 SNEGSKA (reference sequence). The CDR3 sequence is 14 residues long. Trimming took 1 base from V and 6 from J; bases not matched to a gene: 6. The CDR3 sequence is CSARATTSVDTQYF. The CDR3 DNA reads as TGCAGTGCTAGAGCTACGACTAGCGTCGATACGCAGTATTTT.